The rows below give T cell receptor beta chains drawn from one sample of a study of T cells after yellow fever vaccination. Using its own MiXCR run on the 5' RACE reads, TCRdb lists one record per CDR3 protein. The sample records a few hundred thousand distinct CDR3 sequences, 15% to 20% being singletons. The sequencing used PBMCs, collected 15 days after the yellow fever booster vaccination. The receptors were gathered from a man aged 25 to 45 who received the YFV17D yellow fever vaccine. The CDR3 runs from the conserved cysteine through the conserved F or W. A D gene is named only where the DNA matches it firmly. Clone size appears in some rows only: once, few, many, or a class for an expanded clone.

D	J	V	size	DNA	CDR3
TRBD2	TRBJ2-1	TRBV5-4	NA	TGTGCCAGCAGCCGACTAGCGGGAGATGACAATGAGCAGTTCTTC	CASSRLAGDDNEQFF
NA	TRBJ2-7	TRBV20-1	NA	TGCAGTGCTAGAGAATGGAACAGGCCGGGGCCTTCCTACGAGCAGTACTTC	CSAREWNRPGPSYEQYF
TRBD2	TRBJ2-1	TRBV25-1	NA	TGTGCCAGCAGTCCGCGGGAGCCCTACAATGAGCAGTTCTTC	CASSPREPYNEQFF
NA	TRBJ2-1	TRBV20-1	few	TGCAGTGCTACCCGGACAGATGCCTACAATGAGCAGTTCTTC	CSATRTDAYNEQFF
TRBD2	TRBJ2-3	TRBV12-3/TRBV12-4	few	TGTGCCACTAGTTTAGCGGGAGTGGCAGATACGCAGTATTTT	CATSLAGVADTQYF
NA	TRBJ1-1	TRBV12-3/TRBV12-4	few	TGTGCCAGCAGTACATGGACAAGATTGACTGAAGCTTTCTTT	CASSTWTRLTEAFF
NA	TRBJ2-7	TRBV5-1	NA	TGCGCCAGCAGCTTGGAACCTCCCGTTCTGACCTACGAGCAGTACTTC	CASSLEPPVLTYEQYF
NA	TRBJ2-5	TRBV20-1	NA	TGCAGTGCTAGAGATAGCAGGCTCGGGAGGACCCAGTACTTC	CSARDSRLGRTQYF
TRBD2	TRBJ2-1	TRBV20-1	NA	TGCAGTGCCTCCATGGGGGGGTTCTACAATGAGCAGTTCTTC	CSASMGGFYNEQFF
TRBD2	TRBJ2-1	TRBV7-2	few	TGTGCCAGCAGCCGAGGGGCTAGCGGGAGAGGTGAGCAGTTCTTC	CASSRGASGRGEQFF
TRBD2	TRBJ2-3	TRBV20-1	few	TGCAGTGCTAGGCAGGGAGGGAAAAGCACAGATACGCAGTATTTT	CSARQGGKSTDTQYF
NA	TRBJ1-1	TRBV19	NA	TGTGCCAGTAGTATAGCCGGGACATTGAACACTGAAGCTTTCTTT	CASSIAGTLNTEAFF
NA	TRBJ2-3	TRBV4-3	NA	TGCGCCAGCAGCCAAGATGCGAGAGATACGCAGTATTTT	CASSQDARDTQYF
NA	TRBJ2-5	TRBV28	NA	TGTGCCAGCAGCTTGCCAAGGGGCAGCCAAGAGACCCAGTACTTC	CASSLPRGSQETQYF
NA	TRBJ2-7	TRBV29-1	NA	TGCAGCGCCATCAGGCAGGTGCAGGGGAGGCCCTACGAGCAGTACTTC	CSAIRQVQGRPYEQYF
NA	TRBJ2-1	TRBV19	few	TGTGCCAGTGCCCAGTGGGGCGAACAGGGACGTGAGCAGTTCTTC	CASAQWGEQGREQFF
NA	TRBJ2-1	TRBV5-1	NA	TGCGCCAGCAGCTTGGAGGGGGATCCCTACAATGAGCAGTTCTTC	CASSLEGDPYNEQFF
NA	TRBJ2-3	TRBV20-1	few	TGCAGTGCACCAATAGGTGATACGCAGTATTTT	CSAPIGDTQYF
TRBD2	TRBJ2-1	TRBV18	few	TGTGCCAGCTCACCAACCGGGACTAGCCGGCACAATGAGCAGTTCTTC	CASSPTGTSRHNEQFF
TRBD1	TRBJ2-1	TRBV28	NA	TGTGCCAGCAGCAACCTCGGGACAGGGACGGACAATGAGCAGTTCTTC	CASSNLGTGTDNEQFF
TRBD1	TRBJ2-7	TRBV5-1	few	TGCGCCAGCAGCTCTGACAGGGGAGTTCCCTACGAGCAGTACTTC	CASSSDRGVPYEQYF
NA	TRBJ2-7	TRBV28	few	TGTGCCAGCAGGAAAAGGGGCCAAGTAACCTACGAGCAGTACTTC	CASRKRGQVTYEQYF
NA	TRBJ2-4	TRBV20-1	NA	TGCAGTGCTCCAGCAGGTTTCCTAGCCAAAAACATTCAGTACTTC	CSAPAGFLAKNIQYF
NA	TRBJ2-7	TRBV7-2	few	TGTGCCAGCAGTTCTAACTACGAGGCGCAGCAGTACTTC	CASSSNYEAQQYF
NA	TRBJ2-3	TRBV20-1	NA	TGCAGTGCTAGAGATCGATGGCTAGTCGGCACAGATACGCAGTATTTT	CSARDRWLVGTDTQYF
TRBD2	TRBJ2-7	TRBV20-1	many	TGCAGTGCTAGAGGTTTACGGGAGGAGTACTTC	CSARGLREEYF
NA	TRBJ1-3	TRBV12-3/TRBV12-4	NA	TGTGCCAGCTTGGACCCTGGAAACACCATATATTTT	CASLDPGNTIYF